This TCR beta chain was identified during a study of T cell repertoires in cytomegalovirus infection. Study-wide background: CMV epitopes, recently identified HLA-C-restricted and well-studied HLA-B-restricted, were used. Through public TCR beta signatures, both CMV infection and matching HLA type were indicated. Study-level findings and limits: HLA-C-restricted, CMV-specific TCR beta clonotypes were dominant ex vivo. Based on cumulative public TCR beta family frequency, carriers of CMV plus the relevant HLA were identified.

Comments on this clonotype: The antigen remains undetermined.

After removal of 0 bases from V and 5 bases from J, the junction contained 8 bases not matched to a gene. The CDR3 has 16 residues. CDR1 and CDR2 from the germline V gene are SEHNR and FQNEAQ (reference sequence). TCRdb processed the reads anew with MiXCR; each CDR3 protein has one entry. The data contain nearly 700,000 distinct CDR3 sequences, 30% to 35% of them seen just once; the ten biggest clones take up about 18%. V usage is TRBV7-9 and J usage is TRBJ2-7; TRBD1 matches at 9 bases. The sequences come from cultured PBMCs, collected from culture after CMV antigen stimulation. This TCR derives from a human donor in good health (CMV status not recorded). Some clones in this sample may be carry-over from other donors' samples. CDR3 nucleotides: TGTGCCAGCAGCTTAGCTGAGGGGACAGGGCTCGACGAGCAGTACTTC. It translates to CASSLAEGTGLDEQYF.